Below are 20 T cell receptor beta chains sequenced from a single sample in a study of T cells in Graves' hyperthyroidism and ophthalmopathy. The investigators amplified TCR beta CDR3 regions from RNA transcripts. With the HTBI primer set, the TCR CDR3 went through a first round of RT-PCR. MiXCR, applied by TCRdb to the multiplex PCR reads, yields one record per CDR3 protein. The top ten hold 8.4% of the sample, which has roughly 750,000 distinct CDR3 sequences, about a sixth seen once. The specimen sequenced was blood. The receptors derive from a man between 18 and 35 years old with Graves' hyperthyroidism.

This clonotype came up many times. V is TRBV12-3 or TRBV12-4 and J is TRBJ2-7, with 10 bases matching TRBD2. Losses at the gene ends were 5 bases for V and 7 bases for J; bases not matched to a gene: 11. This CDR3 is 15 amino acids long. The CDR3 DNA reads TGTGCCAGCAGTGTTACCCTAGCGGGAGTGGGGGAGCAGTACTTC. This codes for CASSVTLAGVGEQYF.

The rearrangement joins TRBV29-1 to TRBJ1-2; possible D gene TRBD1, 6 bases. V was trimmed by 4 bases and J by 2 bases, leaving 8 bases between them. The CDR3 covers 12 residues. Germline lookup yields CDR1 SQVTM and CDR2 ANQGSEA. The chain's CDR3 is CSVVDRNYGYTF. The DNA for the CDR3 is TGCAGCGTTGTGGACAGAAACTATGGCTACACCTTC.

At least ten counts were recorded for this clonotype. The chain has TRBV20-1 and TRBJ2-3; D is uncertain. With 3 bases removed from V and 4 bases from J, the gap between germline ends came to 11 bases. Per the germline V gene, CDR1 is DFQATT and CDR2 is SNEGSKA (reference sequence). CDR3 length: 13 amino acids. CDR3 in DNA: TGCAGTGCTAGGGAGTGGGCCGCAGATACGCAGTATTTT. Translation gives CSAREWAADTQYF.

This clonotype showed up just a few times. J is TRBJ2-3 and V is TRBV28, with 7 nucleotides matching TRBD2. This CDR3 is 15 amino acids long. Germline CDR1 and CDR2: MDHEN and SYDVKM. The J segment lost 5 bases and the V segment lost 4 bases, leaving 9 bases of the junction unmatched. The CDR3 is CASSSFGLAEDTQYF. The CDR3 nucleotides are TGTGCCAGCAGTTCCTTTGGCCTAGCGGAAGATACGCAGTATTTT.

There are a few counts of this clonotype. The chain combines TRBV12-5 with TRBJ2-2; no firm D call. The CDR3 is made up of 12 amino acids. Trimming cost V 1 base and J 13 bases, with 10 bases left between them. Germline V gives CDR1 LGHNT, CDR2 FRNRAP. The CDR3 protein is CASGLEGRRLFF. The CDR3 DNA reads as TGTGCTAGTGGTTTGGAGGGCAGACGGCTGTTTTTT.

This clonotype was detected a few times. The chain uses TRBV20-1 and TRBJ2-3; maybe TRBD1 (5 bases). CDR1 and CDR2 from the germline V gene are DFQATT and SNEGSKA (reference sequence). The germline V and J ends were trimmed by 2 bases and 4 bases, with 16 bases remaining between them. The CDR3 covers 15 residues. Written as DNA, the CDR3 is TGCAGTGCTAGAAGGGGCATAGGCGTCCCAGATACGCAGTATTTT. As protein: CSARRGIGVPDTQYF.

The rearrangement joins TRBV6-1 to TRBJ2-7; TRBD1 is a possible D gene (6 bases). CDR1 and CDR2 from the germline V gene are MNHNS and SASEGT. This CDR3 has 17 residues. V lost 2 bases and J 2 bases, leaving 19 bases between the germline ends. DNA of the CDR3: TGTGCCAGCAGTGAAAATGCAGGGGTCGGCCTCCCCTACGAGCAGTACTTC. Translating it yields CASSENAGVGLPYEQYF.

The rearrangement joins TRBV28 to TRBJ1-5; 9 nucleotides align to TRBD1. Losses at the gene ends were 6 bases for V and 6 bases for J; bases not matched to a gene: 3. Germline V gives CDR1 MDHEN, CDR2 SYDVKM. The length of the CDR3 is 13 residues. The DNA for the CDR3 is TGTGCCAGCAGAAGACAGGGGGTTCAGCCCCAGCATTTT. Translated, it gives CASRRQGVQPQHF.

This clonotype has ten or more counts. The V and J genes are TRBV5-1 and TRBJ2-7; D possibly uses TRBD1 or TRBD2 (6 bases each). The CDR3 has 15 amino acids. V gave up 0 bases and J gave up 5 bases, with 15 bases separating them. CDR1 and CDR2 (germline): SGHRS, YFSETQ. The CDR3 nucleotides are TGCGCCAGCAGCTTGGCCCCCGGGGGCAAACACGAGCAGTACTTC. Its protein product is CASSLAPGGKHEQYF.

This clonotype was detected ten times or more. V gene TRBV6-1 combines with J gene TRBJ2-1, with 10 bases lining up with TRBD2. This CDR3 has 18 amino acids. J lost 6 bases, V lost 7 bases, and 18 bases had no gene match. Germline CDR1 and CDR2: MNHNS and SASEGT. This chain's CDR3 is CASTPDTYGLAAGNEQFF. CDR3 coding DNA: TGTGCCAGCACGCCGGATACCTACGGACTAGCGGCCGGCAATGAGCAGTTCTTC.

The CDR3 loop is CSATKGAGIYEQYF. In DNA, the CDR3 is TGCAGTGCTACAAAAGGGGCCGGGATCTACGAGCAGTACTTC. The rearrangement links TRBV20-1 to TRBJ2-7; tentatively, D is TRBD1 or TRBD2 (5 bases each). The V gene's germline CDR1 is DFQATT and CDR2 SNEGSKA (reference sequence). This CDR3 comprises 14 residues. V lost 4 bases to trimming and J lost 3 bases, with 16 bases between them.

This sequence joins TRBV27 and TRBJ2-7; D tentatively reads TRBD1 or TRBD2 (5 bases each). Germline V gene lookup returns CDR1 MNHEY and CDR2 SMNVEV (reference sequence). This CDR3 contains 15 residues. V lost 6 bases and J 0 bases, leaving 15 bases between the germline ends. DNA for the CDR3: TGTGCCAGCAGAATCGGTGGGGGTTACTCCTACGAGCAGTACTTC. This translates into CASRIGGGYSYEQYF.

The chain uses TRBV4-2 and TRBJ2-2; possibly TRBD1 or TRBD2 for D (5 bases each). Trimming shortened V by 0 bases and J by 8 bases, and 37 bases separated the two germline ends. The CDR3 is 23 amino acids. Germline V gene lookup returns CDR1 LGHNA and CDR2 YNFKEQ. In DNA, the CDR3 is TGTGCCAGCAGCCAAGATACGAGGGGTCTGCCAAAAAGAATGAACACCGGTCGGGGGGAGCTGTTTTTT. Amino acids: CASSQDTRGLPKRMNTGRGELFF.

A few counts support this clonotype. V is TRBV24-1 and J is TRBJ1-5, with TRBD1 matching over 8 bases. The CDR3 is 16 amino acids. The J segment lost 1 base and the V segment lost 4 bases, leaving 5 bases of the junction unmatched. CDR1 is KGHDR and CDR2 is SFDVKD in the germline V gene. In DNA form, the CDR3 reads TGTGCCACCAGTGAGGACACAGGGGGAAGCAATCAGCCCCAGCATTTT. Translation: CATSEDTGGSNQPQHF.

The chain joins TRBV28 to TRBJ1-2, with unresolved D. Germline CDR1 MDHEN, CDR2 SYDVKM. The CDR3 extends over 12 amino acids. V was pared by 7 bases and J by 4 bases, with 10 bases between. The CDR3 here is CASNPPGYGYTF. The CDR3 DNA is TGTGCCAGCAATCCCCCGGGCTATGGCTACACCTTC.

This clonotype has a count of ten or more. CDR3 residues: CASGLENSPLHF. Written as DNA, the CDR3 is TGTGCTAGTGGCCTGGAAAATTCACCCCTCCACTTT. This chain joins TRBV12-5 and TRBJ1-6; D ambiguous. The CDR3 sequence is 12 residues long. Germline loops: CDR1 LGHNT, CDR2 FRNRAP. The germline V and J ends were trimmed by 6 bases and 7 bases, with 7 bases remaining between them.

This clonotype was counted many times. The V call is TRBV28, the J call TRBJ2-7; TRBD1 aligns across 8 bases. J lost 0 bases, V lost 5 bases, and 6 bases had no gene match. Germline CDR1 reads MDHEN; CDR2 reads SYDVKM. The CDR3 totals 15 residues. The CDR3 protein is CASSTSGGSSYEQYF. CDR3 nucleotides: TGTGCCAGCAGTACGTCAGGGGGCAGCTCCTACGAGCAGTACTTC.

This clonotype was seen many times. The CDR3 sequence is CASNPPGQGRTGELFF. CDR3 DNA: TGTGCCAGCAACCCACCGGGACAGGGGCGTACCGGGGAGCTGTTTTTT. This sequence joins TRBV7-9 and TRBJ2-2; 10 bases fit TRBD1. There are 16 residues in the CDR3. V shed 7 bases, J shed 5 bases, and the junction held 10 bases outside the gene matches. Germline loops: CDR1 SEHNR, CDR2 FQNEAQ (reference sequence).

This clonotype was picked up many times. The chain combines TRBV28 with TRBJ2-1; D perhaps matches TRBD2 (6 bases). The ends were cut back, 5 bases at V and 1 base at J, with 9 bases in the middle. CDR1 and CDR2 from the germline V gene are MDHEN and SYDVKM. There are 14 residues in the CDR3. CDR3 region: CASSPLASYNEQFF. The CDR3 DNA sequence: TGTGCCAGCAGTCCACTAGCTTCCTACAATGAGCAGTTCTTC.

This clonotype was observed a few times. The chain joins TRBV19 to TRBJ2-1, with D perhaps TRBD1 or TRBD2 (5 bases each). The CDR3 runs 16 residues. Trimming removed 6 bases at V and 5 bases at J, with 20 bases between. Germline V gene lookup returns CDR1 LNHDA and CDR2 SQIVND (reference sequence). CDR3 DNA sequence: TGTGCCAGTAGAGCTGGCCTCGGGGCCCCCAACAATGAGCAGTTCTTC. Its protein is CASRAGLGAPNNEQFF.